This TCR beta chain derives from a study of blood T cells in healthy people across ages. From germline, CDR1 is SGHTA and CDR2 FQGNSA. This CDR3 is 16 amino acids long. V lost 1 base, J lost 7 bases, and 20 bases lay in between. A J-beta primer mix and a sample-barcoded 5' primer were used in a second PCR of about 7 to 12 cycles. MiXCR, applied by TCRdb to the 5' RACE reads, yields one record per CDR3 protein. The table records about 2 million distinct CDR3 sequences, around half of them present only once. Source material: blood. The gene calls are TRBV7-2 and TRBJ2-7; D is perhaps TRBD2 (6 bases). The clonotype comes from a woman in her 40s in good health. CDR3 residues: CASSLGVRAGLDEQYF. The CDR3 DNA reads TGTGCCAGCAGCTTAGGAGTGCGGGCGGGATTGGATGAGCAGTACTTC.